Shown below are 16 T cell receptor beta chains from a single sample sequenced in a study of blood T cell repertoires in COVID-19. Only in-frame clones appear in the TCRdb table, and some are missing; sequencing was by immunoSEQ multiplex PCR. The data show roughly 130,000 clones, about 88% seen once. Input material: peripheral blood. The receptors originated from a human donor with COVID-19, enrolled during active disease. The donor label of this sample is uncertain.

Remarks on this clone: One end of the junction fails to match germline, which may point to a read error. The CDR3 bases are TGTGCCAGCAGCTCGACGACTAGCGCCACTGCCGGCTTC. This codes for CASSSTTSATAGF. V is TRBV7-9 and J is TRBJ2-7; 8 bases agree with TRBD2. The CDR3 is 13 residues long. The germline CDR1 and CDR2 sequences are SEHNR and FQNEAQ (reference sequence). Filled out from reference TRBV7-9 and TRBJ2-7, the complete variable domain reads DTGVSQNPRHKITKRGQNVTFRCDPISEHNRLYWYRQTLGQGPEFLTYFQNEAQLEKSRLLSDRFSAERPKGSFSTLEIQRTEQGDSAMYLCASSSTTSATAGFGPGTRLTVT.

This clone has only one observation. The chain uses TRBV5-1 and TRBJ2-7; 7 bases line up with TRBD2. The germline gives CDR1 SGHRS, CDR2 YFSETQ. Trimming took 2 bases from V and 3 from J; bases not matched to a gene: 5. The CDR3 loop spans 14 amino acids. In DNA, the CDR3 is TGCGCCAGCAGCTTCGCCCTAGCGGACTACGAGCAGTACTTC. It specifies CASSFALADYEQYF.

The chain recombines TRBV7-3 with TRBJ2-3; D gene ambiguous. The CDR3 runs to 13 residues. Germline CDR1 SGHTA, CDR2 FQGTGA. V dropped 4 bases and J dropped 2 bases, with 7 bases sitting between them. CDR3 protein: CASSSLPTDTQYF. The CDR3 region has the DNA TGTGCCAGCAGCTCTCTTCCCACAGATACGCAGTATTTT.

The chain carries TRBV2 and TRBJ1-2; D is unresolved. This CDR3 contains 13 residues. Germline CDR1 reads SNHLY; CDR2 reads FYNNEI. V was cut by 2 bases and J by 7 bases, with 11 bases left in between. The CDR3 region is CASSERESGGYTF. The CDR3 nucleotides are TGTGCCAGCAGTGAACGGGAATCGGGTGGCTACACCTTC.

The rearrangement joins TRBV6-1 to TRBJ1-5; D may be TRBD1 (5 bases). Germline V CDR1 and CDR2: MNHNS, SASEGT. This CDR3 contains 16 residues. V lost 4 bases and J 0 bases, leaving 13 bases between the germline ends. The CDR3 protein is CASSVGPTVSNQPQHF. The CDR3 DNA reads TGTGCCAGCAGTGTGGGGCCGACAGTTAGCAATCAGCCCCAGCATTTT.

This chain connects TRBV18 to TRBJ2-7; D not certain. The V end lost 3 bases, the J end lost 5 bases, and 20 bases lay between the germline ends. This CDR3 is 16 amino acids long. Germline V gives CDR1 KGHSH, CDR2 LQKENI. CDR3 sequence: CASSPSSEPTRNEQYF. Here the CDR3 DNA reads TGTGCCAGCTCACCTTCGTCGGAGCCAACCCGAAACGAGCAGTACTTC.

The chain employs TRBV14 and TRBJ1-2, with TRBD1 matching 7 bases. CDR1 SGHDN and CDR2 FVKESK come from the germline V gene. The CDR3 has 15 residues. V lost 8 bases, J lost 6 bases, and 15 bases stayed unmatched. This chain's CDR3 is CASSKTGEKAHGYTF. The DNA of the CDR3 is TGTGCCAGCTCCAAAACAGGGGAGAAAGCCCATGGCTACACCTTC.

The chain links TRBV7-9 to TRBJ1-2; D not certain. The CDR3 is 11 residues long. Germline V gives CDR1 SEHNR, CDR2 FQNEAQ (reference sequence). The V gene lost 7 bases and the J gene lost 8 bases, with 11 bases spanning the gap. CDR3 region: CASNGVWGYTF. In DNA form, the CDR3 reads TGTGCCAGCAACGGGGTCTGGGGCTACACCTTC.

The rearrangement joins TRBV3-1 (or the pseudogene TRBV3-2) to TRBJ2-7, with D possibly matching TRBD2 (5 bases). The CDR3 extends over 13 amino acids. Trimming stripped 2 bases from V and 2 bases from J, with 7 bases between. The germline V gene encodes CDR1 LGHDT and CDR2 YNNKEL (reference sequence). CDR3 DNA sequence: TGTGCCAGCAGCCAACGGGGAGCCTACGAGCAGTACTTC. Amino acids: CASSQRGAYEQYF.

The DNA for the CDR3 is TGTGCCAGCAGCCCCTACGCCTCCGGGGGCGAGCAGTACTTC. This translates into CASSPYASGGEQYF. The genes are TRBV3-1 (or the pseudogene TRBV3-2) and TRBJ2-7; tentatively, D is TRBD2 (6 bases). CDR1 LGHDT and CDR2 YNNKEL come from the germline V gene (reference sequence). V was clipped by 4 bases and J by 6 bases, with 16 bases between them. This CDR3 spans 14 amino acids.

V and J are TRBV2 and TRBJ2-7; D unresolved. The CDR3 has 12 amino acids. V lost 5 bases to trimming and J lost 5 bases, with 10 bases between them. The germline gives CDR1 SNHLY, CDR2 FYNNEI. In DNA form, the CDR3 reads TGTGCCAGCAGTCGCGCAACCAACGAGCAGTACTTC. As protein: CASSRATNEQYF.

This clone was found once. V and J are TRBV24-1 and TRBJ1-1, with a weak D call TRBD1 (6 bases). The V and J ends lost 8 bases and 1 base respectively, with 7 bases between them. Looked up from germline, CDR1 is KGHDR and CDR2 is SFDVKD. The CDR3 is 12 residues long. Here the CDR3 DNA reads TGTGCCACCATGACAGGGAACACTGAAGCTTTCTTT. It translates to CATMTGNTEAFF.

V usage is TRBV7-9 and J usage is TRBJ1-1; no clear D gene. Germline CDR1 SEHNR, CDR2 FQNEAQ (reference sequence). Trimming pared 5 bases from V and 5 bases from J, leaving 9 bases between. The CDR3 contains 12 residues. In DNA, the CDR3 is TGTGCCAGCAGCCCCAGCGAGACTGAAGCTTTCTTT. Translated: CASSPSETEAFF.

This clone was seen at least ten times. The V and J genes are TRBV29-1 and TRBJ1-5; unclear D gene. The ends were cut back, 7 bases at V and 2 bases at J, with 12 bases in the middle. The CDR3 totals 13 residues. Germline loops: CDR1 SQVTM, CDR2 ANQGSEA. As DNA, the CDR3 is TGCAGCGCACAAAGGGAGGGCAATCAGCCCCAGCATTTT. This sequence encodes CSAQREGNQPQHF.

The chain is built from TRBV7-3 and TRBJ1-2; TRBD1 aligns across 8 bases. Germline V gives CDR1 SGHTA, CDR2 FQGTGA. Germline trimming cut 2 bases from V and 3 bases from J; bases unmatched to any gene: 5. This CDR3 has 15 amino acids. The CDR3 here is CASSLSVDRDYGYTF. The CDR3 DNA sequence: TGTGCCAGCAGCTTATCCGTGGACAGGGACTATGGCTACACCTTC.

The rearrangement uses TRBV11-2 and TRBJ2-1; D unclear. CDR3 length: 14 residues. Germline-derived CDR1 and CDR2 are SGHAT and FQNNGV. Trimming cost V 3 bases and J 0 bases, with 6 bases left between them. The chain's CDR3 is CASSFDSSYNEQFF. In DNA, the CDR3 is TGTGCCAGCAGCTTCGATAGCTCCTACAATGAGCAGTTCTTC. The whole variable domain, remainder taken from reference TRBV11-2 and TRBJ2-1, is EAGVAQSPRYKIIEKRQSVAFWCNPISGHATLYWYQQILGQGPKLLIQFQNNGVVDDSQLPKDRFSAERLKGVDSTLKIQPAKLEDSAVYLCASSFDSSYNEQFFGPGTRLTVL.